Below, one T cell receptor beta chain is given with its context. Its antigen remains unidentified. Sequencing was performed with immunoSEQ multiplex PCR; in TCRdb, only in-frame clones are kept and a portion is missing. Of roughly 41,000 clones listed, around 81% are singletons. The sample is drawn from a study of OX40 agonist ivuxolimab in advanced cancers. About the research overall: Dose-escalation cases comprised hepatocellular carcinoma, melanoma, renal cell or head and neck cancer. Partial responses were observed in three patients, of whom one had hepatocellular carcinoma and two had cutaneous melanoma. Study results and limitations: CD4+ and CD8+ blood T cells expanded clonally by week 6 at 0.1 to 3.0 mg/kg. The investigators did not determine what antigen specificity the expanded peripheral T cells had.

The germline V and J ends were trimmed by 1 base and 3 bases, with 13 bases remaining between them. Germline V gene lookup returns CDR1 MDHEN and CDR2 SYDVKM. The CDR3 extends over 15 amino acids. This clonotype was obtained from an adult with an advanced solid tumor such as melanoma, head and neck, liver or kidney cancer. The chain uses TRBV28 and TRBJ2-7, with D perhaps TRBD1 or TRBD2 (6 bases each). The material sequenced was CD4+ or CD8+ T cells sorted from blood, taken in a trial of the OX40 agonist ivuxolimab. The CDR3 is CASSLSGATSYEQYF. The DNA for the CDR3 is TGTGCCAGCAGTTTATCGGGGGCTACCAGCTACGAGCAGTACTTC.